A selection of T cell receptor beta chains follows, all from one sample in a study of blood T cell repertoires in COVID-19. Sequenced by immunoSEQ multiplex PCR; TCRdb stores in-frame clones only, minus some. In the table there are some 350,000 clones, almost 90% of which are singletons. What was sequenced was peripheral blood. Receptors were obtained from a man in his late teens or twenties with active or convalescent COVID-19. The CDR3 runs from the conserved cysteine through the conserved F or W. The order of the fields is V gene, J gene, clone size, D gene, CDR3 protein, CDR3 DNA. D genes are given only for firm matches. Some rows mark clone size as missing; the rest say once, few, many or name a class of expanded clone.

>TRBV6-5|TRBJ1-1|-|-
CASSYLGGVNTEAFF
TGTGCCAGCAGTTACTTGGGAGGAGTGAACACTGAAGCTTTCTTT
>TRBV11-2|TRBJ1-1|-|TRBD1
CASSRTGGTEAFF
TGTGCCAGCAGCCGTACAGGGGGCACTGAAGCTTTCTTT
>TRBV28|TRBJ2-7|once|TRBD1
CASGLWDRAYEQYF
TGTGCCAGCGGACTTTGGGACAGGGCCTACGAGCAGTACTTC
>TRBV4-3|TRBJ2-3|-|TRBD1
CASSLGTGGPRTDTQYF
TGCGCCAGCAGCCTCGGTACAGGGGGACCCAGGACAGATACGCAGTATTTT
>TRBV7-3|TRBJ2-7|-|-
CASSLIGGEYEQYF
TGTGCCAGCAGCTTAATAGGCGGGGAGTACGAGCAGTACTTC
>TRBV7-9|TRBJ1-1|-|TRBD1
CASSSKTGVTEAFF
TGTGCCAGCAGCTCCAAGACAGGGGTCACTGAAGCTTTCTTT
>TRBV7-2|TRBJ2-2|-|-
CASSPMAGRVNTGELFF
TGTGCCAGCAGCCCCATGGCGGGACGGGTGAACACCGGGGAGCTGTTTTTT
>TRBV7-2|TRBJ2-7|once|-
CASSLEVGASYEQYF
TGTGCCAGCAGCTTGGAAGTGGGGGCTTCCTACGAGCAGTACTTC
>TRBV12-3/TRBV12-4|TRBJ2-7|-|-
CASGRPSYEQYF
TGTGCCAGCGGGAGACCCTCCTACGAGCAGTACTTC
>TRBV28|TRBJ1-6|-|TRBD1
CASSYPGQSSYNSPLHF
TGTGCCAGCAGTTATCCGGGACAGAGCTCCTATAATTCACCCCTCCACTTT
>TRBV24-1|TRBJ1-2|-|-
CATSDGQGGYGYTF
TGTGCCACCAGTGATGGGCAGGGAGGATATGGCTACACCTTC
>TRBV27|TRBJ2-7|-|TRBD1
CASSFSPRGQGPYEQYF
TGTGCCAGCAGTTTTTCCCCCCGGGGACAGGGACCCTACGAGCAGTACTTC
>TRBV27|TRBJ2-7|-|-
CATALGGGPPYEQYF
TGTGCCACCGCGTTGGGAGGGGGGCCTCCCTACGAGCAGTACTTC
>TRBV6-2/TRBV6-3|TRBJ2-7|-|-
CASSSQGSNEQYF
TGTGCCAGCAGTTCGCAGGGGAGCAACGAGCAGTACTTC
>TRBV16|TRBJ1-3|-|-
CASSHDRRGNTIYF
TGTGCCAGCAGCCACGACAGGAGAGGAAACACCATATATTTT
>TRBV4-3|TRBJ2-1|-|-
CASSRGRGSSYNEQFF
TGCGCCAGCAGCCGTGGCAGGGGAAGCTCCTACAATGAGCAGTTCTTC
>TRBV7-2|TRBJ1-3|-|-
CASSSGAGNTIYF
TGTGCCAGCAGCTCAGGGGCTGGAAACACCATATATTTT
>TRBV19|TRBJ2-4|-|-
CASSIRYRELKNIQYF
TGTGCCAGTAGTATAAGGTACCGGGAACTCAAAAACATTCAGTACTTC
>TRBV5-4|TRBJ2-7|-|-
CASSFSTGSYEQYF
TGTGCCAGCAGCTTTTCGACAGGCTCCTACGAGCAGTACTTC
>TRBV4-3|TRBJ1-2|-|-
CASSQDLLGTTNFGYTF
TGCGCCAGCAGCCAAGATCTCCTCGGGACAACTAACTTTGGCTACACCTTC
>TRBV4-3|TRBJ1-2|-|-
CASSQAVYGYTF
TGCGCCAGCAGCCAAGCTGTCTATGGCTACACCTTC
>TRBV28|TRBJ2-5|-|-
CASSLTSSRETQYF
TGTGCCAGCAGTTTAACGTCCTCCCGGGAGACCCAGTACTTC
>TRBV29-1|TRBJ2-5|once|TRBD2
CSVTSGEETQYF
TGCAGCGTTACTAGCGGGGAAGAGACCCAGTACTTC
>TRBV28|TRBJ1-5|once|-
CASVARIRGPQHF
TGTGCCAGCGTGGCTCGTATCAGGGGGCCCCAGCATTTT
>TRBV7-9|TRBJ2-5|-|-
CASGNRAKEETQYF
TGTGCCAGCGGGAACAGGGCGAAGGAAGAGACCCAGTACTTC
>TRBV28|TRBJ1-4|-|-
CASRSAGTNEKLFF
TGTGCCAGCAGATCGGCAGGGACTAATGAAAAACTGTTTTTT
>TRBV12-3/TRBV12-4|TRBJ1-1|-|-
CASSFGGYTEAFF
TGTGCCAGCAGTTTTGGCGGTTACACTGAAGCTTTCTTT
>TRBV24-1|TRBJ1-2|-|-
CATSEQGQNYGYTF
TGTGCCACCAGTGAGCAGGGGCAGAACTATGGCTACACCTTC
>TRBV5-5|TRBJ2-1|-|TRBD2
CASKLLAGAFGEQFF
TGTGCCAGCAAGCTTCTAGCGGGGGCTTTCGGTGAGCAGTTCTTC
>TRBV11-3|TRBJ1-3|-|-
CASSSNFGNTIYF
TGTGCCAGCAGCTCAAACTTTGGAAACACCATATATTTT
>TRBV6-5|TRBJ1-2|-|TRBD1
CASSRGTDYGYTF
TGTGCCAGCAGTCGCGGGACAGATTATGGCTACACCTTC
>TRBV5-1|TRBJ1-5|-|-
CASSLVVGEDQPQHF
TGCGCCAGCAGCTTGGTAGTCGGGGAAGATCAGCCCCAGCATTTT
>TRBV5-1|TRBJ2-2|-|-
CASSWGPEPTGELFF
TGCGCCAGCAGCTGGGGCCCGGAGCCCACCGGGGAGCTGTTTTTT
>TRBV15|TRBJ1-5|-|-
CATSRGGAGTGNQPQHF
TGTGCCACCAGCAGAGGGGGTGCGGGGACGGGCAATCAGCCCCAGCATTTT
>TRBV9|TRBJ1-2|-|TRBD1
CASSPRSPAQGNYGYTF
TGTGCCAGCAGCCCCCGTAGTCCCGCACAGGGGAACTATGGCTACACCTTC
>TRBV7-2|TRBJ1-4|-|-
CASSLVRDANEKLFF
TGTGCCAGCAGCTTAGTCCGGGATGCTAATGAAAAACTGTTTTTT
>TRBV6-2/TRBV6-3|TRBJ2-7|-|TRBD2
CASSFGTSGGYEQYF
TGTGCCAGCAGTTTCGGGACTAGCGGGGGCTACGAGCAGTACTTC
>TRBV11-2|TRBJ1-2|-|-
CASSPPSSYGYTF
TGTGCCAGCAGCCCACCGTCTAGCTATGGCTACACCTTC
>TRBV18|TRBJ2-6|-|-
CASSPSDRWRGEAGANVLTF
TGTGCCAGCTCACCCTCGGACCGTTGGCGGGGCGAGGCTGGGGCCAACGTCCTGACTTTC
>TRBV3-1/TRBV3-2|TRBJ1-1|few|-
CASRSGTEAFF
TGTGCCAGCAGGTCCGGCACTGAAGCTTTCTTT
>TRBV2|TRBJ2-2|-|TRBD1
CASRRDRDRTGELFF
TGTGCCAGCAGACGGGACAGGGACCGCACCGGGGAGCTGTTTTTT
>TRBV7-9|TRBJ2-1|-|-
CASSPRLQTGEQFF
TGTGCCAGCAGCCCTAGGCTCCAGACTGGTGAGCAGTTCTTC
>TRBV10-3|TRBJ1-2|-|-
CAISDLQGRENYGYTF
TGTGCCATCAGTGACTTACAGGGCAGGGAAAACTATGGCTACACCTTC
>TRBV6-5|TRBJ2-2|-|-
CASRPGANTGELFF
TGTGCCAGCCGGCCGGGAGCGAACACCGGGGAGCTGTTTTTT
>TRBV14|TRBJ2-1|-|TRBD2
CASSLGTSGGLDEQFF
TGTGCCAGCAGCCTAGGGACTAGCGGGGGGTTGGATGAGCAGTTCTTC
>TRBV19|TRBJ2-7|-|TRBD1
CASSNPGGEQYF
TGTGCCAGTAGTAACCCAGGGGGCGAGCAGTACTTC
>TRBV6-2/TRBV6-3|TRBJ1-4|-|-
CASSGSPSANEKLFF
TGTGCCAGCAGTGGGAGCCCTTCAGCTAATGAAAAACTGTTTTTT
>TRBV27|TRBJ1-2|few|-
CASSLQAVPANYGYTF
TGTGCCAGCAGTTTACAGGCCGTCCCAGCTAACTATGGCTACACCTTC
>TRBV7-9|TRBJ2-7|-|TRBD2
CASSRQGAGGSREQYF
TGTGCCAGCAGCAGACAGGGAGCGGGGGGATCTCGTGAGCAGTACTTC